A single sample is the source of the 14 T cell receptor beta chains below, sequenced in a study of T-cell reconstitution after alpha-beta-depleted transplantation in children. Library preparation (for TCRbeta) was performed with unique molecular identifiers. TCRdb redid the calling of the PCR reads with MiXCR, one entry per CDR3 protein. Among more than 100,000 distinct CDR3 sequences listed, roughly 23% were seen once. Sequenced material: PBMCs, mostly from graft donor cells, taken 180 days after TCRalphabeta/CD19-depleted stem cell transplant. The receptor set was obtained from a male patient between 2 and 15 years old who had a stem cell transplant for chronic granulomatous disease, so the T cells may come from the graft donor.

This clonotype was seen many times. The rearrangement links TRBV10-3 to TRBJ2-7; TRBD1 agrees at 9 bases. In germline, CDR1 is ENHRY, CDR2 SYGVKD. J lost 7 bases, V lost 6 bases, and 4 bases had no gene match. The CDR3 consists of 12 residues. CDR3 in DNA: TGTGCCATCAGCGGGACAGGGTGGGAGCAGTACTTC. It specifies CAISGTGWEQYF.

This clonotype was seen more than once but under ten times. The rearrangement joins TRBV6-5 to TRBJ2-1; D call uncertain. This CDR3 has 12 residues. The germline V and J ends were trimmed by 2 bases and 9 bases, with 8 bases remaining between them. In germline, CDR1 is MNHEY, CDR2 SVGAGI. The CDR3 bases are TGTGCCAGCAGTTACAGGGTTGGTGAGCAGTTCTTC. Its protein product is CASSYRVGEQFF.

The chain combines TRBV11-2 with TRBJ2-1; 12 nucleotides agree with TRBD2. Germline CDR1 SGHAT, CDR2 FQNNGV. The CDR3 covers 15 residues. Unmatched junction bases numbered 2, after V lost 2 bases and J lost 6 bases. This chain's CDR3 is CASSLKTSGSNEQFF. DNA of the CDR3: TGTGCCAGCAGCTTAAAGACTAGCGGGAGCAATGAGCAGTTCTTC.

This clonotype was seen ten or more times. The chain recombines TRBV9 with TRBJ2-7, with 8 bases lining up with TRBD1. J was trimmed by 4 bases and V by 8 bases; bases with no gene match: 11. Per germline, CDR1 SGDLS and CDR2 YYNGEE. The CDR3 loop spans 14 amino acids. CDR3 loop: CARFDRDRIYEQYF. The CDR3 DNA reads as TGTGCCAGGTTTGACCGGGACAGGATTTACGAGCAGTACTTC.

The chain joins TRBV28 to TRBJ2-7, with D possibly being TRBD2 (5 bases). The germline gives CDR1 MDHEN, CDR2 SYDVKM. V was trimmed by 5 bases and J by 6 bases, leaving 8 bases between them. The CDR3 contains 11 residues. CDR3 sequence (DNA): TGTGCCAGCAGTACTAGTCGCGAGCAGTACTTC. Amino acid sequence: CASSTSREQYF.

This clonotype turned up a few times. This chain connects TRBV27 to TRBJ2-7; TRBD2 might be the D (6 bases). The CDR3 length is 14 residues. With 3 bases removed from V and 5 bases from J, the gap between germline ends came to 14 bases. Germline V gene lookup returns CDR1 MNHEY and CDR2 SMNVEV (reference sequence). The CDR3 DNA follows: TGTGCCAGCAGTTTTGGAGGGTCAGGGAACGAGCAGTACTTC. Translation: CASSFGGSGNEQYF.

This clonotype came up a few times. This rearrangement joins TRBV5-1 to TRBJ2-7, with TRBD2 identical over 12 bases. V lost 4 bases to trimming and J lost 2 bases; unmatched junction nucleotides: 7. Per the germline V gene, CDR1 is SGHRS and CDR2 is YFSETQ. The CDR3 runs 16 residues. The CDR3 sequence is CASSRLAGEVPYEQYF. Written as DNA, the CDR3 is TGCGCCAGCAGCCGACTAGCGGGAGAGGTCCCCTACGAGCAGTACTTC.

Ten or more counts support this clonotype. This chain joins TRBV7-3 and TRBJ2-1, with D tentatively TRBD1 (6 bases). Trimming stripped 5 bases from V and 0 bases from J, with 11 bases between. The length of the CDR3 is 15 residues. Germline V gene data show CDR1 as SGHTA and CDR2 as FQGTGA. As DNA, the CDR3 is TGTGCCAGCAGCCCCCGACAGGCCTCCTACAATGAGCAGTTCTTC. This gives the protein CASSPRQASYNEQFF.

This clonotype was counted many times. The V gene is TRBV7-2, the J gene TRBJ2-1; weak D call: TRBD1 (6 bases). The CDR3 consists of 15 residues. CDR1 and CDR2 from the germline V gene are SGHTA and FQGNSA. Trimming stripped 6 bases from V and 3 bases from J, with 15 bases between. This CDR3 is CASRHRTVNYNEQFF. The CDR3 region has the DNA TGTGCCAGCAGACACCGGACAGTGAACTACAATGAGCAGTTCTTC.

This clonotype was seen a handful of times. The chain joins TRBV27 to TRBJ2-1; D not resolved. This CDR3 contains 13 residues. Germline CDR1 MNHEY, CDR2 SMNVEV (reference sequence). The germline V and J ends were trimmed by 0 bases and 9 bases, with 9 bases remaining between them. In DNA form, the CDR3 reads TGTGCCAGCAGTTTATCGCGGTATTCTGAGCAGTTCTTC. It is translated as CASSLSRYSEQFF.

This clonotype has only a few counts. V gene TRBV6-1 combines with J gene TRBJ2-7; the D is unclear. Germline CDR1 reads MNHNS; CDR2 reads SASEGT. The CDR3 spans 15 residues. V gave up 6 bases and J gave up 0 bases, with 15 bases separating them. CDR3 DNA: TGTGCCAGCAGCTCCTTGCGGACGACCTCCTACGAGCAGTACTTC. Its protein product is CASSSLRTTSYEQYF.

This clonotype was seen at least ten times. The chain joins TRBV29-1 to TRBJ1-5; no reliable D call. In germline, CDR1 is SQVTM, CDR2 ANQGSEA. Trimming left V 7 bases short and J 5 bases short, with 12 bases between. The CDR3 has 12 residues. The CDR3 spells CSASDGDQPQHF. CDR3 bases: TGCAGCGCCTCGGACGGGGATCAGCCCCAGCATTTT.

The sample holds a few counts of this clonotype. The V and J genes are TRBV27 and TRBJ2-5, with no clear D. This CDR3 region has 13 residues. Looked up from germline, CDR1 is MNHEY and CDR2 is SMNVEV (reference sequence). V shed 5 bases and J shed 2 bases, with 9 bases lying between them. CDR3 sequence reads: CASSPRRQETQYF. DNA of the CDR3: TGTGCCAGCAGTCCCCGGAGACAAGAGACCCAGTACTTC.

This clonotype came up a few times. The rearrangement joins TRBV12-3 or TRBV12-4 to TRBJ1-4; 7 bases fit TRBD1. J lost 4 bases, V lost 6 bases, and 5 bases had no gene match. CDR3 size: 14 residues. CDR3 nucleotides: TGTGCCAGCAGACCGGGACAGCTTAATGAAAAACTGTTTTTT. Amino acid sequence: CASRPGQLNEKLFF.